The following is a T cell receptor (beta chain) sequence with its context. Random hexamers were used to reverse transcribe an amount of about 0.5 to 1 ug RNA. The method of amplification for TCR beta CDR3 was immunoSEQ multiplex PCR, covering 54 Vbeta and 13 Jbeta. In TCRdb, the immunoSEQ multiplex PCR reads were re-called with MiXCR into one record per CDR3 protein. The table includes some 130,000 distinct CDR3 sequences, 90% to 95% detected once. V gave up 1 base and J gave up 2 bases; unmatched junction bases: 2. The CDR3 extends over 14 amino acids. This record comes from a study of CD8 T cells in Susac syndrome. The authors carried out high-throughput sequencing of TCR beta. They applied it to CD8+ and CD4+ T cells obtained from blood. Controls were healthy donors chosen to match patients in age and sex. Negative isolation was used for CD8+ and CD4+ T cells, and FACS enrichment was applied to TEMRA cells.

The chain links TRBV23-1 to TRBJ2-7; 7 bases line up with TRBD1. TRBV23-1 is known as an ORF, though its function is uncertain. This clonotype originated in a human donor in good health. Sequencing input: CD4+ T cells from PBMCs. This chain's CDR3 is CASSQYRGTYEQYF. The CDR3 DNA sequence: TGCGCCAGCAGTCAATACAGGGGAACCTACGAGCAGTACTTC.